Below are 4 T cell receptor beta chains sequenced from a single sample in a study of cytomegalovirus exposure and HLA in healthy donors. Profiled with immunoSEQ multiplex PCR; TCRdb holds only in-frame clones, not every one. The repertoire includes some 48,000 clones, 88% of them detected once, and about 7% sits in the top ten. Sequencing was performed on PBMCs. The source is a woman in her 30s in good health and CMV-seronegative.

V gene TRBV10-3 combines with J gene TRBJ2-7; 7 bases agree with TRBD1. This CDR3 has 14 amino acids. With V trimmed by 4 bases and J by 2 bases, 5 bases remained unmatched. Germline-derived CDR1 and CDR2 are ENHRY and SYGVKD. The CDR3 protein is CAISGGQGAYEQYF. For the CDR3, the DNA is TGTGCCATCAGTGGAGGTCAGGGGGCCTACGAGCAGTACTTC.

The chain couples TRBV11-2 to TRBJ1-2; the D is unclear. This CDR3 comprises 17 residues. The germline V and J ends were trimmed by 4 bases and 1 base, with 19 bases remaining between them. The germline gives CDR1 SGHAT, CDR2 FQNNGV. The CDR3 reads CASSSRSGPYLNYGYTF. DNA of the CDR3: TGTGCCAGCAGCTCTCGGTCAGGTCCCTATCTTAACTATGGCTACACCTTC.

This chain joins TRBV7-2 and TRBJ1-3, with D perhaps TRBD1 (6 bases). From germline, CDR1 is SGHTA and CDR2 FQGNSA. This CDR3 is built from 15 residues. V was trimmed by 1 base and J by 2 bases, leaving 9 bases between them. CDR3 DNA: TGTGCCAGCAGCTTAGTTGGGGGCGCTGGAAACACCATATATTTT. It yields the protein CASSLVGGAGNTIYF.

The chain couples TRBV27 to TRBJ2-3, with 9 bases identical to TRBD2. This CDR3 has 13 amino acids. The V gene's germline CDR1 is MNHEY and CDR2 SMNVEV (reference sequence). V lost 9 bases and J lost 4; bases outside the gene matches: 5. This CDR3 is CASLGLAADTQYF. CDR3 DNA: TGTGCCAGTCTGGGACTAGCAGCAGATACGCAGTATTTT.